Each of the 4 T cell receptor beta chains below was sequenced from the same sample in a study of T cell changes during pregnancy in multiple sclerosis. Produced via immunoSEQ multiplex PCR; TCRdb's table is partial and in-frame only. There are 45,000 to 60,000 clones in the sample; more than 80% occur only once, and around 7.9% lies in the top ten. Sample: CD8+ T cells from peripheral blood mononuclear cells, taken in the second trimester of pregnancy. These receptors were obtained from a female donor with multiple sclerosis, enrolled in a pregnancy study.

For the CDR3, the DNA is TGTGCCAGCAGCTTGGAGACTAGCGGGCGAGATACGCAGTATTTT. As protein: CASSLETSGRDTQYF. The V and J genes are TRBV5-4 and TRBJ2-3, with TRBD2 matching over 10 bases. J gave up 5 bases and V 0 bases, and 3 bases lay outside the gene matches. The germline CDR1 and CDR2 sequences are SGHNT and YYREEE (reference sequence). The CDR3 spans 15 residues.

The J gene is TRBJ2-7, the V gene TRBV29-1; TRBD1 might be the D (6 bases). Germline loops: CDR1 SQVTM, CDR2 ANQGSEA. Trimming shortened V by 3 bases and J by 5 bases, and 11 bases separated the two germline ends. The length of the CDR3 is 12 residues. CDR3 residues: CSVDGGGDEQYF. The CDR3 DNA follows: TGCAGCGTTGACGGTGGGGGCGACGAGCAGTACTTC.

The genes are TRBV13 and TRBJ2-7, with 7 bases lining up with TRBD2. Unmatched junction bases numbered 14, after V lost 6 bases and J lost 3 bases. Germline V CDR1 and CDR2: PRHDT, FYEKMQ (reference sequence). The CDR3 contains 16 residues. The CDR3 nucleotides are TGTGCCAGCAGTAGTCCGGGTGGGACTACCCACTACGAGCAGTACTTC. Translating it yields CASSSPGGTTHYEQYF.

This clone has just a few counts. The J gene is TRBJ1-1, the V gene TRBV4-2; D is uncertain. CDR3 length equals 17 residues. Per germline, CDR1 LGHNA and CDR2 YNFKEQ. V was trimmed by 1 base and J by 1 base, leaving 16 bases between them. CDR3 in amino acids: CASSQVTEDLPNTEAFF. The DNA of the CDR3 is TGTGCCAGCAGCCAAGTAACAGAAGACCTACCGAACACTGAAGCTTTCTTT.